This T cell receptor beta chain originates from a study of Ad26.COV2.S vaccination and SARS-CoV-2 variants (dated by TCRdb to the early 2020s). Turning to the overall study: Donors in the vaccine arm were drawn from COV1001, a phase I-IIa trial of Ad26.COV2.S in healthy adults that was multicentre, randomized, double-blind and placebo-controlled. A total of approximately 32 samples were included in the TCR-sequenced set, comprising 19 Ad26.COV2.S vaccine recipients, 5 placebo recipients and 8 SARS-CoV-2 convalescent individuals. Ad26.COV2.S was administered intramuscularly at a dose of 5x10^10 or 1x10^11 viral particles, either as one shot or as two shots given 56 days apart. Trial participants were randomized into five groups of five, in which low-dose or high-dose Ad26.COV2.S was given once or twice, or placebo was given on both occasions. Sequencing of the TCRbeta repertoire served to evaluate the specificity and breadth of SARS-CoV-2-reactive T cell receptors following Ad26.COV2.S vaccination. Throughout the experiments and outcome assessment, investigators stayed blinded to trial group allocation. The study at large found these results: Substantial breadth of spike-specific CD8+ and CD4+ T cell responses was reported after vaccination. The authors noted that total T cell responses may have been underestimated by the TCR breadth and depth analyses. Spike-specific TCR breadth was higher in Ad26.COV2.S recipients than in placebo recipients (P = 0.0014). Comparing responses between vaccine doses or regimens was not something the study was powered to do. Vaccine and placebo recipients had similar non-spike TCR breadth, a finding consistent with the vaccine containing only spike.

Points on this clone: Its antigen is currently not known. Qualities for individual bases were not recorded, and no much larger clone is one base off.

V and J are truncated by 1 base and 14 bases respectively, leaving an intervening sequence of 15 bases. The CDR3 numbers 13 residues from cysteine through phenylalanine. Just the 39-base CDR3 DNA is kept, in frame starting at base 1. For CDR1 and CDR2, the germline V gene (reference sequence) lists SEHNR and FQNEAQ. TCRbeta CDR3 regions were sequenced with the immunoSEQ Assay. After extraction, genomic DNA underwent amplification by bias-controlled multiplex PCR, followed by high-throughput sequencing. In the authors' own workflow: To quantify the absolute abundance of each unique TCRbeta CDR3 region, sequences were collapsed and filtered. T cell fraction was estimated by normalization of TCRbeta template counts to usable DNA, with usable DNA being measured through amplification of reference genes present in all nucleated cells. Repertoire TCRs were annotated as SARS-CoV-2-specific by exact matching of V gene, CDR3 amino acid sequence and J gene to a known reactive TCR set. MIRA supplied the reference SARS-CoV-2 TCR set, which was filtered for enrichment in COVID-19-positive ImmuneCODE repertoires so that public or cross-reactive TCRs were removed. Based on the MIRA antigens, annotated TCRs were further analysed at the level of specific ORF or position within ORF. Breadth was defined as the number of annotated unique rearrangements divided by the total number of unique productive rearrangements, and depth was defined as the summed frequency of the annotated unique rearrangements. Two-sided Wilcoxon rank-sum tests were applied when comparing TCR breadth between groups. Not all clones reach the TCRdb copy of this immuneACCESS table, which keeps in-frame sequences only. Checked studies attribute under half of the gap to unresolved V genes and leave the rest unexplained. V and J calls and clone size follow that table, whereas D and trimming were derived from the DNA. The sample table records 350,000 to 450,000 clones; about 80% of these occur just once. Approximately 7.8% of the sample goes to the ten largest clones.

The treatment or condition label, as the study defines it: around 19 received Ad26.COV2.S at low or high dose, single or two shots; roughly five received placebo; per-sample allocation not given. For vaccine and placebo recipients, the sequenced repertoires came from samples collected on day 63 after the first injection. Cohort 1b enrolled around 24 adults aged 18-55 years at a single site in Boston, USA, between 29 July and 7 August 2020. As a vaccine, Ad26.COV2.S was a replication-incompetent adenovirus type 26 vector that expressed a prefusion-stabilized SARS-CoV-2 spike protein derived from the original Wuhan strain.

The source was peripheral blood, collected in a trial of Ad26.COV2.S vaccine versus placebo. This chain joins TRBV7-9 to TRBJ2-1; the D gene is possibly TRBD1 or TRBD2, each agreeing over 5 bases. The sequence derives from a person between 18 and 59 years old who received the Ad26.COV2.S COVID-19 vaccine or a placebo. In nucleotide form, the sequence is TGTGCCAGCAGCTTAGGGGACCGCCACCAGGAGTTCTTC. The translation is CASSLGDRHQEFF.